Each of the 2 T cell receptor beta chains below was sequenced from the same sample in a study of response to subunit inactivated influenza vaccine (dated by TCRdb to 2016 to 2019). Libraries were built with RT-PCR. Sequencing instrument: Illumina HiSeq 2500. TCRdb redid the processing of the public reads, applying fastp at Q25 and MiXCR, and retained in-frame beta chains. Identical CDR3 proteins give one entry, which carries the most common genes and DNA. Present in this sample are about 310,000 distinct CDR3 sequences, around a fifth of which were seen just once. The top ten clonotypes cover roughly 10% of the sample. This sample comprised PBMCs from blood, obtained about 19 months after vaccination. These receptors were collected from a man aged 50 to 69 who received an inactivated influenza vaccine. Donor details come from another sample of the same person, matched by shared clones.

This clonotype was observed a handful of times. The chain carries TRBV20-1 and TRBJ1-2; weak D call: TRBD1 (6 bases). This CDR3 comprises 13 residues. With 3 bases removed from V and 8 bases from J, the gap between germline ends came to 16 bases. The germline V gene encodes CDR1 DFQATT and CDR2 SNEGSKA (reference sequence). CDR3 DNA sequence: TGCAGTGCTAGTGGCGGGACAAGATACGGCTACACCTTC. Its protein is CSASGGTRYGYTF.

The chain carries TRBV6-1 and TRBJ2-7; 7 bases agree with TRBD2. V shed 8 bases and J 1 base; nucleotides not matched to a gene: 8. The V gene's germline CDR1 is MNHNS and CDR2 SASEGT. The CDR3 consists of 14 residues. The CDR3 DNA reads as TGTGCCAGCTGGATAGGCGGGAGTTCCTACGAGCAGTACTTC. Its protein product is CASWIGGSSYEQYF.